This T cell receptor (beta chain) was identified during a study of cytomegalovirus exposure and HLA in healthy donors. Study-level information: T cells numbering around 190 million yielded some 100 million unique TCR beta sequences in an earlier analysis. Notes on the study in general: The presence/absence work took it that sequencing depth was about the same across donors. A few CMV-associated chains proved CMV antigen-specific in vitro.

Trimming pared 2 bases from V and 6 bases from J, leaving 19 bases between. The germline CDR1 and CDR2 sequences are GTSNPN and SVGIG (reference sequence). The CDR3 has 15 residues. PCR primers comprised 60 Vbeta and 13 Jbeta primers. Sequenced by immunoSEQ multiplex PCR; TCRdb stores in-frame clones only, minus some. Of more than 90,000 clones listed, approximately 77% are singletons. Remarks on this clone: Its specificity is not known.

Sequencing was carried out using PBMCs. The V call is TRBV30, the J call TRBJ1-1; TRBD1 is a possible D gene (6 bases). The sequence came from a man aged 50 to 60 in good health and CMV-seropositive. CDR3 region: CAWSRVTGHSAEAFF. For the CDR3, the DNA is TGTGCCTGGAGTAGAGTTACGGGACATTCGGCTGAAGCTTTCTTT.